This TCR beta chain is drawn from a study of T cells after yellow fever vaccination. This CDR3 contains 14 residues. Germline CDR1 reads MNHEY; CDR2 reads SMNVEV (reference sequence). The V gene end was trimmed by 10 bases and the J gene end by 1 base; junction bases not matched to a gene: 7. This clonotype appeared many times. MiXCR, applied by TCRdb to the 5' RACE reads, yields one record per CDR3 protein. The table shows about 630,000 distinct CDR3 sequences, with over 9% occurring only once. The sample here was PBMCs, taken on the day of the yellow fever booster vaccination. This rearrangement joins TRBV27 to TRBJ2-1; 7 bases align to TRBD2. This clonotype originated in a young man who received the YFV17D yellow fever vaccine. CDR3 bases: TGTGCCACCTCTAGCGGAAATTCCTACAATGAGCAGTTCTTC. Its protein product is CATSSGNSYNEQFF.